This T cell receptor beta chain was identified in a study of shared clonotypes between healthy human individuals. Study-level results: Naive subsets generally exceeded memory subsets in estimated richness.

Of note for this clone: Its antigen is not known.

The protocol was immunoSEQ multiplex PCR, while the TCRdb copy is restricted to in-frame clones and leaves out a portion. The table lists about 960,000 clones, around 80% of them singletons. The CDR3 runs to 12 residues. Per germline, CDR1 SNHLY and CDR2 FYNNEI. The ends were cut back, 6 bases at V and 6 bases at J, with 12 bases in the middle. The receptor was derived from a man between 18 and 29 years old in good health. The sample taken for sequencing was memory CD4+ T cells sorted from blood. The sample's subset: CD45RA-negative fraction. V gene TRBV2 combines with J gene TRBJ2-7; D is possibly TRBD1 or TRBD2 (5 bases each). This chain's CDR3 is CASSAGTGEQYF. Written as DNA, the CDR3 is TGTGCCAGCAGCGCCGGGACCGGCGAGCAGTACTTC.